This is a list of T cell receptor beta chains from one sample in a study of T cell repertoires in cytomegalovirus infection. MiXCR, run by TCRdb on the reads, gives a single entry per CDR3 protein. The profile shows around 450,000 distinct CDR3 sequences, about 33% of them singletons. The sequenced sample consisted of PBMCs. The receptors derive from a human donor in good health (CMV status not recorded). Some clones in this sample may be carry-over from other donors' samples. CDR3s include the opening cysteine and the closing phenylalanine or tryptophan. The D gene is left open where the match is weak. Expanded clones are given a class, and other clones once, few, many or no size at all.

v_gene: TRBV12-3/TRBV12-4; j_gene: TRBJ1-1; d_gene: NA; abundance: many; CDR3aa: CASSSLANTEAFF; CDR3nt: TGTGCCAGCAGTTCCCTCGCCAACACTGAAGCTTTCTTT
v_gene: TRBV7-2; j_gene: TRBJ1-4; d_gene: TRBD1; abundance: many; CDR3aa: CASSSSRDRGKKLFF; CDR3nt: TGTGCCAGCAGCTCCAGCCGGGACAGGGGGAAAAAACTGTTTTTT
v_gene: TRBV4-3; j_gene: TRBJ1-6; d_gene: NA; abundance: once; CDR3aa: CASSPDGARNSPLHF; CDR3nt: TGCGCCAGCAGCCCCGACGGGGCGCGGAATTCACCCCTCCACTTT
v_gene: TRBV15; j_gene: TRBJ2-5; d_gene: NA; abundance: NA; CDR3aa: CATSLTSFETQYF; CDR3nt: TGTGCCACCAGCCTTACTAGTTTCGAGACCCAGTACTTC
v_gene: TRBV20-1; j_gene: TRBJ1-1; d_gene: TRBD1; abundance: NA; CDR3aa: CSARLGQGATEAFF; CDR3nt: TGCAGTGCTAGACTTGGACAGGGCGCCACTGAAGCTTTCTTT
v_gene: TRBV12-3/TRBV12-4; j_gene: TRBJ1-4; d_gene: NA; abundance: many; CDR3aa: CASSFLTGPSEKLFF; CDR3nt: TGTGCCAGCAGTTTCCTTACAGGGCCGAGTGAAAAACTGTTTTTT
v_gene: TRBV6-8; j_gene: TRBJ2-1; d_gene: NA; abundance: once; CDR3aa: CASSYAGSSYNEQFF; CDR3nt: TGTGCCAGCAGTTACGCGGGCAGCTCCTACAATGAGCAGTTCTTC
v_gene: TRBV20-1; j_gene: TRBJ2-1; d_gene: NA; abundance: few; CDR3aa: CSARAGRGYNEQFF; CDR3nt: TGCAGTGCTAGAGCGGGCAGGGGATACAATGAGCAGTTCTTC
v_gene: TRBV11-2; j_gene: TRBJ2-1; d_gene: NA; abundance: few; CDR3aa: CASSLPGLPSYNEQFF; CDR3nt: TGTGCCAGCAGCTTACCCGGACTACCCTCCTACAATGAGCAGTTCTTC
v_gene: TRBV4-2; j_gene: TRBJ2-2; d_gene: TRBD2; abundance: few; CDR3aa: CAAAKSGLAGGYTGELFF; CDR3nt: TGTGCCGCAGCCAAAAGTGGACTAGCGGGGGGGTACACCGGGGAGCTGTTTTTT
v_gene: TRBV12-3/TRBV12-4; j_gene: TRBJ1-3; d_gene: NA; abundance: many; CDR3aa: CASSFPAGNTIYF; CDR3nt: TGTGCCAGCAGTTTCCCCGCTGGAAACACCATATATTTT
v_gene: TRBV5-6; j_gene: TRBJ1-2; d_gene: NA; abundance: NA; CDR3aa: CASSLGTVDGYTF; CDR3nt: TGTGCCAGCAGCTTGGGGACAGTCGATGGCTACACCTTC
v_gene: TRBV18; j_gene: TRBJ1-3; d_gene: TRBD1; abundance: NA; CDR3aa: CASSKTWTGGELSGNTIYF; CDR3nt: TGTGCCAGCTCGAAAACATGGACAGGGGGCGAATTATCTGGAAACACCATATATTTT
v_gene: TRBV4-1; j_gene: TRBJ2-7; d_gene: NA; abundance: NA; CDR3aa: CASSPGLGCEQYF; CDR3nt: TGCGCCAGCAGCCCAGGGTTGGGCTGCGAGCAGTACTTC
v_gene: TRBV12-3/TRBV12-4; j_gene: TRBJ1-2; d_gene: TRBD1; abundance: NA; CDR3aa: CASSWGQGARGYTF; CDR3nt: TGTGCCAGCAGTTGGGGACAGGGGGCTCGGGGCTACACCTTC
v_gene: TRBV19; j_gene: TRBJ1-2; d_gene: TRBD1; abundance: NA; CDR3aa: CASSLQTGTDGYTF; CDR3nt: TGTGCCAGTAGTTTACAAACCGGGACAGATGGCTACACCTTC
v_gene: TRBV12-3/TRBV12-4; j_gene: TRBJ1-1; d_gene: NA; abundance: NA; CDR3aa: CASSLVKNTEAFF; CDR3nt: TGTGCCAGCAGTTTGGTCAAGAACACTGAAGCTTTCTTT
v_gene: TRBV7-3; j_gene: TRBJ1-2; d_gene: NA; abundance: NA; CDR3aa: CASSSTPAGRGYGYTF; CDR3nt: TGTGCCAGCAGCTCAACCCCGGCCGGTCGCGGCTATGGCTACACCTTC
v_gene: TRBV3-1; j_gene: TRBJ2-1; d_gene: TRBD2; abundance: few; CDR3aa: CASSQDTSGNEQFF; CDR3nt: TGTGCCAGCAGCCAAGATACTAGCGGCAATGAGCAGTTCTTC
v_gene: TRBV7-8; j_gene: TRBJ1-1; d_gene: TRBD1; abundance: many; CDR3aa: CASSLFGTENTEAFF; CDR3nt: TGTGCCAGCAGCTTATTTGGGACAGAGAACACTGAAGCTTTCTTT
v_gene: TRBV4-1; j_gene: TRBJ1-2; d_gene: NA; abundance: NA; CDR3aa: CSSSQGPSDGYTF; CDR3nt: TGCTCCAGCAGCCAAGGCCCCTCCGATGGCTACACCTTC
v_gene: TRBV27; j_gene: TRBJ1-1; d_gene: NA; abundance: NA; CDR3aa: CATGYTEAFF; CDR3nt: TGTGCCACCGGTTACACTGAAGCTTTCTTT
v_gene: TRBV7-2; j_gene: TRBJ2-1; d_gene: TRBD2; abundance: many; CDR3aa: CASSLTSGRNEQFF; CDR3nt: TGTGCCAGCAGCTTAACTAGCGGAAGGAATGAGCAGTTCTTC
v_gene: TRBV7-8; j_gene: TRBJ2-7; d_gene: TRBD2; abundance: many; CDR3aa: CASSPGGGSSYEQYF; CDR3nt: TGTGCCAGCAGCCCGGGGGGAGGTAGCTCCTACGAGCAGTACTTC
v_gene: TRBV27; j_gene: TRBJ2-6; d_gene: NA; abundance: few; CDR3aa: CASSSTRQLLLGSGANVLTF; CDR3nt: TGTGCCAGCAGTTCTACACGACAGCTACTACTCGGCTCTGGGGCCAACGTCCTGACTTTC
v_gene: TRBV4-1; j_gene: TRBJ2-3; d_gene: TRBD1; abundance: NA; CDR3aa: CASSPDRWDRETDTQYF; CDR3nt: TGCGCCAGCAGCCCAGACCGCTGGGACAGGGAGACAGATACGCAGTATTTT
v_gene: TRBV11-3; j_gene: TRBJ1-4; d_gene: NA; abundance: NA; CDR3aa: CASSRGERTELENLFF; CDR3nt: TGTGCCAGCAGCCGTGGCGAGCGGACGGAATTAGAAAATCTGTTTTTT
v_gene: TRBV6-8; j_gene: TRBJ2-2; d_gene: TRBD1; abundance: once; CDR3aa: CANKIRDRVAGELFF; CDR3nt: TGTGCCAACAAGATTCGGGACAGGGTGGCCGGGGAGCTGTTTTTT
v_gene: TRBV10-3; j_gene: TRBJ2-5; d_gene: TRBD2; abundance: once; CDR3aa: CAISPGRGQETQYF; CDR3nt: TGTGCCATCAGCCCCGGGAGGGGGCAAGAGACCCAGTACTTC
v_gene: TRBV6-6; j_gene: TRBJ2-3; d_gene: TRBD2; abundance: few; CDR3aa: CASRPGLATTDTQYF; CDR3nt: TGTGCCAGCAGACCGGGACTAGCAACCACAGATACGCAGTATTTT
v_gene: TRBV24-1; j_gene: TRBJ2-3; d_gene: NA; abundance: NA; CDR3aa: CATSDSRTASTDTQYF; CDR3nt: TGTGCCACCAGTGACTCTAGGACAGCCAGCACAGATACGCAGTATTTT
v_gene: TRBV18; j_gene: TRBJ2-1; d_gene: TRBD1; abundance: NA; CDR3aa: CASSARAARTGSYNEQFF; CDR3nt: TGTGCCAGCTCAGCTCGAGCCGCGAGGACAGGGAGCTACAATGAGCAGTTCTTC
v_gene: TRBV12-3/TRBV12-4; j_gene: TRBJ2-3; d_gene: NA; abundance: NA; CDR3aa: CASSGGGRTDTQYF; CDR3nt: TGTGCCAGCAGTGGGGGGGGGCGCACAGATACGCAGTATTTT
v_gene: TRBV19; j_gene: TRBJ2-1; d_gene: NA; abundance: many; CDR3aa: CASSLDRSSYNEQFF; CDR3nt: TGTGCCAGTAGTCTCGACAGGAGCTCCTACAATGAGCAGTTCTTC
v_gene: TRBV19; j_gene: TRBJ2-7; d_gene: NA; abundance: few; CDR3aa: CASRTAGGSYEQYF; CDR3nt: TGTGCCAGTAGGACCGCCGGGGGCTCCTACGAGCAGTACTTC
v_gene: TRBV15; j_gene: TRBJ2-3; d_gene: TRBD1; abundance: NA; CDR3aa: CATSLGQRITDTQYF; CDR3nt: TGTGCCACCAGCCTGGGACAGAGAATCACAGATACGCAGTATTTT
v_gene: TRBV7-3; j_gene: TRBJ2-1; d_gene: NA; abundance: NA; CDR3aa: CASSLGGMGKNEQFF; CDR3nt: TGTGCCAGCAGCTTAGGCGGAATGGGAAAAAATGAGCAGTTCTTC
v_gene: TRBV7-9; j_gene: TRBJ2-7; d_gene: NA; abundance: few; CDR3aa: CASGRSYEQYF; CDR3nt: TGTGCCAGCGGCCGGAGCTACGAGCAGTACTTC
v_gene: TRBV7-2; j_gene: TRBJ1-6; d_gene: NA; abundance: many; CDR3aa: CASSLALPAPLHF; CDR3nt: TGTGCCAGCAGCTTAGCGCTTCCGGCCCCCCTCCACTTT
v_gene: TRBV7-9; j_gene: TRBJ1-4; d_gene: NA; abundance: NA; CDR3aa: CASSRDRSTNEKLFF; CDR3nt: TGTGCCAGCAGCCGCGACAGGTCAACTAATGAAAAACTGTTTTTT
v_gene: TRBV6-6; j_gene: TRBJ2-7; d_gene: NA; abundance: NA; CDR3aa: CASSYSGGDSYEQYF; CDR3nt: TGTGCCAGCAGTTACTCCGGGGGCGATTCCTACGAGCAGTACTTC
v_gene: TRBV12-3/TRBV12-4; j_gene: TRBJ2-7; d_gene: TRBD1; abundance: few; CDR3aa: CASRTGTGTSYEQYF; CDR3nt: TGTGCCAGCAGAACCGGGACAGGGACATCCTACGAGCAGTACTTC
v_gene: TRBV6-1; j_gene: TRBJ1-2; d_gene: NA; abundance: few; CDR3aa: CASSESGGSYGYTF; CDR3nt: TGTGCCAGCAGTGAATCGGGCGGTTCCTATGGCTACACCTTC
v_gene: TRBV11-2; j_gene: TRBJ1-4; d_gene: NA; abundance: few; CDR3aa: CASSFRGPSNEKLFF; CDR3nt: TGTGCCAGCAGCTTTAGAGGGCCATCTAATGAAAAACTGTTTTTT
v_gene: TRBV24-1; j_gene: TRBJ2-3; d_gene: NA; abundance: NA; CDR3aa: CATSVLGEDTQYF; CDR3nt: TGTGCCACCAGTGTCTTGGGGGAAGATACGCAGTATTTT
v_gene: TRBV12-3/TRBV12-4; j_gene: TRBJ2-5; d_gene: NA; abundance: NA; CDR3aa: CASSLTVGGPSPETQYF; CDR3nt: TGTGCCAGCAGTTTAACAGTCGGGGGGCCATCTCCGGAGACCCAGTACTTC
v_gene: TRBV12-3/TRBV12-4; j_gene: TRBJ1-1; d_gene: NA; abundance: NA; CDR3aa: CASSLYSSMNTEAFF; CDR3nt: TGTGCCAGCAGTTTGTACAGCTCCATGAACACTGAAGCTTTCTTT